Following are 21 T cell receptor beta chains from one sample sequenced in a study of T cells in tuberculosis. Only in-frame clones appear in the TCRdb table, and some are missing; sequencing was by immunoSEQ multiplex PCR. The table lists around 41,000 clones, around 94% of them singletons, with under 2% in the top ten. The sequenced sample was PBMCs. The receptor set was obtained from a donor aged 10 to 29 with latent tuberculosis or without tuberculosis infection. Some clones in this sample may be carry-over from other donors' samples.

This sequence joins TRBV4-2 and TRBJ2-1; 11 positions match TRBD2. This CDR3 contains 17 residues. V lost 4 bases to trimming and J lost 4 bases; unmatched junction nucleotides: 9. Germline CDR1 and CDR2: LGHNA and YNFKEQ. The CDR3 here is CASSPHILAGAYNEQFF. The CDR3 coding sequence is TGTGCCAGCAGCCCCCATATACTAGCGGGAGCTTACAATGAGCAGTTCTTC.

Only one count was recorded for this clone. The chain recombines TRBV28 with TRBJ2-3; 7 bases align to TRBD1. After removal of 5 bases from V and 0 bases from J, the junction contained 2 bases not matched to a gene. The length of the CDR3 is 14 residues. Germline-derived CDR1 and CDR2 are MDHEN and SYDVKM. CDR3 in amino acids: CASSLQGSTDTQYF. CDR3 sequence (DNA): TGTGCCAGCAGTCTACAGGGGAGCACAGATACGCAGTATTTT.

The chain joins TRBV4-1 to TRBJ1-1; D possibly corresponds to TRBD1 (5 bases). Looked up from germline, CDR1 is MGHRA and CDR2 is YSYEKL. Trimming took 4 bases from V and 1 from J, leaving 7 bases between them. The CDR3 has 13 residues. The chain's CDR3 is CASSPQGNTEAFF. In nucleotides, the CDR3 is TGCGCCAGCAGCCCGCAGGGGAACACTGAAGCTTTCTTT.

The CDR3: CASSLRGSSGMDEQFF. DNA of the CDR3: TGTGCCAGCAGTTTACGAGGAAGCTCGGGAATGGATGAGCAGTTCTTC. The chain recombines TRBV28 with TRBJ2-1, with D possibly matching TRBD2 (5 bases). Germline CDR1 and CDR2: MDHEN and SYDVKM. V was clipped by 2 bases and J by 8 bases, with 19 bases between them. The CDR3 sequence is 16 residues long.

The chain links TRBV4-3 to TRBJ2-1; 9 bases are a match to TRBD2. This CDR3 is 18 amino acids long. J was trimmed by 7 bases and V by 0 bases; bases with no gene match: 13. The germline V gene has CDR1 LGHNA and CDR2 YSLEER. DNA of the CDR3: TGCGCCAGCAGCCAAGATGCGGTAGCGGGAGTGGGGCCTAATGAGCAGTTCTTC. It encodes CASSQDAVAGVGPNEQFF.

The chain joins TRBV7-6 to TRBJ2-2, with 11 bases lining up with TRBD1. Germline assignment: CDR1 SGHVS and CDR2 FNYEAQ. V lost 11 bases and J lost 7; bases outside the gene matches: 9. This CDR3 is built from 14 residues. The CDR3 sequence is CAWTGGDGIGELFF. The DNA for the CDR3 is TGTGCCTGGACAGGGGGCGACGGAATCGGGGAGCTGTTTTTT.

V and J are TRBV4-1 and TRBJ2-5, with 9 bases fitting TRBD2. The CDR3 extends over 17 amino acids. Germline CDR1 MGHRA, CDR2 YSYEKL. With V trimmed by 1 base and J by 9 bases, 15 bases remained unmatched. The CDR3 is CASSQVAGGYEVSSQYF. Here the CDR3 DNA reads TGCGCCAGCAGCCAAGTTGCGGGGGGGTACGAGGTCTCTTCCCAGTACTTC.

The V gene is TRBV12-5, the J gene TRBJ1-1; no definite D call. This CDR3 is 13 amino acids long. Trimming took off 1 base at V and 1 base at J, with 4 bases between the two ends. Germline V lookup: CDR1 LGHNT, CDR2 FRNRAP. This CDR3 is CASGLEQNTEAFF. CDR3 nucleotide sequence: TGTGCTAGTGGTTTGGAACAGAACACTGAAGCTTTCTTT.

The chain recombines TRBV7-2 with TRBJ2-3; TRBD1 is a possible D gene (6 bases). Trimming pared 5 bases from V and 1 base from J, leaving 16 bases between. The CDR3 has 16 residues. The germline V gene has CDR1 SGHTA and CDR2 FQGNSA. The CDR3 loop is CASSPSRGKGTDTQYF. In DNA form, the CDR3 reads TGTGCCAGCAGCCCGAGCAGGGGTAAGGGCACAGATACGCAGTATTTT. The complete variable domain, with remaining parts taken from reference TRBV7-2 and TRBJ2-3, reads GAGVSQSPSNKVTEKGKDVELRCDPISGHTALYWYRQSLGQGLEFLIYFQGNSAPDKSGLPSDRFSAERTGGSVSTLTIQRTQQEDSAVYLCASSPSRGKGTDTQYFGPGTRLTVL.

The chain has TRBV30 and TRBJ2-4; a weak D match, TRBD1 (5 bases). This CDR3 region has 13 residues. Germline V gives CDR1 GTSNPN, CDR2 SVGIG (reference sequence). The V end was cut by 0 bases, the J end by 11 bases, with 14 bases between. The CDR3 loop is CAWSVLGEGVQYF. In DNA, the CDR3 is TGTGCCTGGAGTGTATTAGGGGAAGGGGTTCAGTACTTC. The full variable domain, its missing parts supplied by reference TRBV30 and TRBJ2-4, is SQTIHQWPATLVQPVGSPLSLECTVEGTSNPNLYWYRQAAGRGLQLLFYSVGIGQISSEVPQNLSASRPQDRQFILSSKKLLLSDSGFYLCAWSVLGEGVQYFGAGTRLSVL.

This clone was counted only a few times. This chain links TRBV7-3 with TRBJ2-2, with 12 bases fitting TRBD2. This CDR3 contains 17 residues. Germline CDR1 SGHTA, CDR2 FQGTGA. Losses at the gene ends were 5 bases for V and 7 bases for J; bases not matched to a gene: 11. This chain's CDR3 is CASSPSTSGSSGGELFF. For the CDR3, the DNA is TGTGCCAGCAGCCCGTCGACTAGCGGGAGCTCTGGCGGGGAGCTGTTTTTT.

The table lists this clone with a count of one. The J gene is TRBJ2-7, the V gene TRBV4-1, with D uncertain. The CDR3 is 13 residues long. CDR1 and CDR2 (germline): MGHRA, YSYEKL. Trimming left V 3 bases short and J 1 base short, with 7 bases between. This CDR3 reads CASSHPSSYEQYF. CDR3 nucleotide sequence: TGCGCCAGCAGCCATCCTTCTTCCTACGAGCAGTACTTC.

The chain joins TRBV18 to TRBJ1-2, with D maybe TRBD1 (6 bases). CDR1 KGHSH and CDR2 LQKENI come from the germline V gene. This CDR3 contains 13 residues. V gave up 3 bases and J gave up 4 bases, with 9 bases separating them. CDR3 DNA sequence: TGTGCCAGCTCACCCGGGACAATCTATGGCTACACCTTC. Translation: CASSPGTIYGYTF.

The V gene is TRBV6-5, the J gene TRBJ1-2, with 7 positions matching TRBD1. The CDR3 is made up of 14 amino acids. CDR1 and CDR2 (germline): MNHEY, SVGAGI. With 6 bases clipped from V and 4 bases from J, the junction kept 8 bases outside the gene matches. The CDR3 spells CASSRGQSVYGYTF. For the CDR3, the DNA is TGTGCCAGCAGCCGGGGACAGTCTGTCTATGGCTACACCTTC.

This chain joins TRBV18 and TRBJ1-2; 7 bases align to TRBD1. Losses at the gene ends were 0 bases for V and 1 base for J; bases not matched to a gene: 5. Germline-derived CDR1 and CDR2 are KGHSH and LQKENI. This CDR3 has 16 residues. The CDR3 loop is CASSPPGDSRNYGYTF. Written as DNA, the CDR3 is TGTGCCAGCTCACCACCCGGGGACAGTCGTAACTATGGCTACACCTTC.

The chain employs TRBV9 and TRBJ1-4; D gene unclear. Germline CDR1 SGDLS, CDR2 YYNGEE. V dropped 4 bases and J dropped 4 bases, with 14 bases sitting between them. There are 15 residues in the CDR3. CDR3 sequence reads: CASSYDISINEKLFF. CDR3 bases: TGTGCCAGCAGCTACGACATATCCATTAATGAAAAACTGTTTTTT.

This chain links TRBV6-5 with TRBJ1-2; 7 bases match TRBD1. This CDR3 has 14 amino acids. The V gene end was trimmed by 6 bases and the J gene end by 6 bases; junction bases not matched to a gene: 10. Germline V CDR1 and CDR2: MNHEY, SVGAGI. CDR3 sequence reads: CASRRQRGHDGYTF. In DNA, the CDR3 is TGTGCCAGCAGAAGGCAAAGGGGGCACGATGGCTACACCTTC.

Only one count was recorded for this clone. The V gene is TRBV11-2, the J gene TRBJ2-7; D perhaps matches TRBD2 (5 bases). V shed 1 base and J shed 7 bases, with 8 bases lying between them. This CDR3 is built from 12 residues. Germline V CDR1 and CDR2: SGHAT, FQNNGV. The CDR3 here is CASSLVTGEQYF. The DNA for the CDR3 is TGTGCCAGCAGCTTAGTGACGGGGGAGCAGTACTTC.

The J gene is TRBJ2-7, the V gene TRBV15, with 8 bases identical to TRBD2. The CDR3 spans 15 residues. The germline V gene encodes CDR1 LNHNV and CDR2 YYDKDF (reference sequence). V lost 1 base to trimming and J lost 5 bases; unmatched junction nucleotides: 7. The CDR3 coding sequence is TGTGCCACCAGCAGAGGACCGGGAGGGATCGACGAGCAGTACTTC. Its translation is CATSRGPGGIDEQYF.

The chain couples TRBV5-1 to TRBJ2-5; D is unclear. Between the trimmed V and J ends, which lost 1 base and 5 bases, there was a span of 3 bases. Germline-derived CDR1 and CDR2 are SGHRS and YFSETQ. The CDR3 covers 11 residues. DNA for the CDR3: TGCGCCAGCAGCTTGCAGGAGACCCAGTACTTC. Its protein product is CASSLQETQYF.

The chain has TRBV6-5 and TRBJ1-1; a possible D gene is TRBD1 (6 bases). Germline V gene data show CDR1 as MNHEY and CDR2 as SVGAGI. The CDR3 covers 15 residues. The ends were cut back, 6 bases at V and 1 base at J, with 15 bases in the middle. CDR3 sequence (DNA): TGTGCCAGCAGACCGGGGAGGGACACGAACACTGAAGCTTTCTTT. It codes for CASRPGRDTNTEAFF.